This TCR beta chain was retrieved from a study of blood T cell repertoires in COVID-19. Overall study: COVID-19 samples, acute and convalescent, were from the United States, Italy and Spain. PBMCs, B-cell-depleted T cells, or T cells provided the cDNA or gDNA that made up the material.

Per the study methods: How many nucleated cells were present was estimated from reference gene primer amplification. This table comes from immunoSEQ multiplex PCR, and its TCRdb copy is limited to in-frame clones, with some not included. Clone size and V and J calls were adopted from that table, with D and trimming inferred from the DNA. The sample records about 250,000 clones, roughly 80% being singletons. J lost 0 bases, V lost 5 bases, and 6 bases had no gene match. The length of the CDR3 is 17 residues. Germline V gene data show CDR1 as MNHEY and CDR2 as SMNVEV (reference sequence). Sequencing used peripheral blood. The clonotype comes from an elderly man with acute or convalescent COVID-19. The rearrangement links TRBV27 to TRBJ2-6, with 8 nucleotides matching TRBD1. CDR3 amino acids: CASSRRDRPSGANVLTF. DNA for the CDR3: TGTGCCAGCAGTCGCCGGGACAGGCCCTCTGGGGCCAACGTCCTGACTTTC.